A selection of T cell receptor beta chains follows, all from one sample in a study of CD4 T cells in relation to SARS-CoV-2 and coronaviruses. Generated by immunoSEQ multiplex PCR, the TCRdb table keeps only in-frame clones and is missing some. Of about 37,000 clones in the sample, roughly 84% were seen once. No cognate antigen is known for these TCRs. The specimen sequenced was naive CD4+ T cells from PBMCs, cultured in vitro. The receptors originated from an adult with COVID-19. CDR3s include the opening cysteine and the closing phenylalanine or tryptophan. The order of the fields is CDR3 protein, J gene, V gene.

cdr3_aa: CASSPPGLAETQYF; j_call: TRBJ2-5; v_call: TRBV18
cdr3_aa: CASSQLPRGSYEQYF; j_call: TRBJ2-7; v_call: TRBV4-1
cdr3_aa: CASSFSARAGTEAFF; j_call: TRBJ1-1; v_call: TRBV5-4
cdr3_aa: CASSPRPVGGLDYEQYF; j_call: TRBJ2-7; v_call: TRBV9
cdr3_aa: CASSLRHGETQYF; j_call: TRBJ2-5; v_call: TRBV12-3/TRBV12-4
cdr3_aa: CSVEYRGRFLETQYF; j_call: TRBJ2-5; v_call: TRBV29-1
cdr3_aa: CATSRDREGPDEQYF; j_call: TRBJ2-7; v_call: TRBV15
cdr3_aa: CASSASLAGELFF; j_call: TRBJ2-2; v_call: TRBV28
cdr3_aa: CASTLGAANSPLHF; j_call: TRBJ1-6; v_call: TRBV19
cdr3_aa: CASSPWEQGNYEQFF; j_call: TRBJ2-1; v_call: TRBV19
cdr3_aa: CAWSVLFSGRGRFKNNEQFF; j_call: TRBJ2-1; v_call: TRBV30
cdr3_aa: CAISGGSADTQYF; j_call: TRBJ2-3; v_call: TRBV10-3
cdr3_aa: CASRNDRGHQPQHF; j_call: TRBJ1-5; v_call: TRBV2
cdr3_aa: CASTATQQETQYF; j_call: TRBJ2-5; v_call: TRBV2
cdr3_aa: CASSGVQGLAGGGQFF; j_call: TRBJ2-1; v_call: TRBV2
cdr3_aa: CASSPPGAGTGRYQPQHF; j_call: TRBJ1-5; v_call: TRBV18
cdr3_aa: CASSQRAGSTDTQYF; j_call: TRBJ2-3; v_call: TRBV7-9
cdr3_aa: CASSSTGTYEQYF; j_call: TRBJ2-7; v_call: TRBV18
cdr3_aa: CASSHYRGPPKGGANVLTF; j_call: TRBJ2-6; v_call: TRBV21-1
cdr3_aa: CASRGLKYGYTF; j_call: TRBJ1-2; v_call: TRBV6-5
cdr3_aa: CASEGRDGSYNEQFF; j_call: TRBJ2-1; v_call: TRBV28
cdr3_aa: CSASLASGGTDTQYF; j_call: TRBJ2-3; v_call: TRBV20-1
cdr3_aa: CASSLGTVYEQYF; j_call: TRBJ2-7; v_call: TRBV7-9
cdr3_aa: CASSRTPGQSNQPQHF; j_call: TRBJ1-5; v_call: TRBV19
cdr3_aa: CATQWGGEATDTQYF; j_call: TRBJ2-3; v_call: TRBV15
cdr3_aa: CASSLVLAGEYETQYF; j_call: TRBJ2-5; v_call: TRBV5-5
cdr3_aa: CASSTGQGAYEQYF; j_call: TRBJ2-7; v_call: TRBV19
cdr3_aa: CASSLPGVTLNIQYF; j_call: TRBJ2-4; v_call: TRBV28
cdr3_aa: CSASNYEQYF; j_call: TRBJ2-7; v_call: TRBV20-1
cdr3_aa: CASSFIPSGANVLTF; j_call: TRBJ2-6; v_call: TRBV27
cdr3_aa: CASRGYSETQYF; j_call: TRBJ2-5; v_call: TRBV28
cdr3_aa: CASSQDGLREQYF; j_call: TRBJ2-7; v_call: TRBV3-1/TRBV3-2
cdr3_aa: CASSLTTSGSSHNEQFF; j_call: TRBJ2-1; v_call: TRBV7-9
cdr3_aa: CASSRGLAGETQYF; j_call: TRBJ2-5; v_call: TRBV3-1/TRBV3-2
cdr3_aa: CASKDRGKGGNQPQHF; j_call: TRBJ1-5; v_call: TRBV28
cdr3_aa: CASSITGTGVTEAFF; j_call: TRBJ1-1; v_call: TRBV19
cdr3_aa: CASSSDRVQPQHF; j_call: TRBJ1-5; v_call: TRBV7-2
cdr3_aa: CASSAHRVNYEQYF; j_call: TRBJ2-7; v_call: TRBV2
cdr3_aa: CASSGDRVMSTDTQYF; j_call: TRBJ2-3; v_call: TRBV28
cdr3_aa: CASSQQGVNSPLHF; j_call: TRBJ1-6; v_call: TRBV3-1/TRBV3-2
cdr3_aa: CASSYSRGRGDTQYF; j_call: TRBJ2-3; v_call: TRBV6-6
cdr3_aa: CASSKQTSGRASNEQFF; j_call: TRBJ2-1; v_call: TRBV5-1
cdr3_aa: CASSWDPQETQYF; j_call: TRBJ2-5; v_call: TRBV12-3/TRBV12-4
cdr3_aa: CASSFGQGLLTSPLHF; j_call: TRBJ1-6; v_call: TRBV7-2
cdr3_aa: CASSSSALSYNEQFF; j_call: TRBJ2-1; v_call: TRBV19
cdr3_aa: CATSREMGPQETQYF; j_call: TRBJ2-5; v_call: TRBV15
cdr3_aa: CASTGASRGYNEQFF; j_call: TRBJ2-1; v_call: TRBV19
cdr3_aa: CASERGSGANVLTF; j_call: TRBJ2-6; v_call: TRBV28
cdr3_aa: CASSSNRDGQNIQYF; j_call: TRBJ2-4; v_call: TRBV5-1
cdr3_aa: CASRREDTDTQYF; j_call: TRBJ2-3; v_call: TRBV19
cdr3_aa: CASSLAGSPAYEQYF; j_call: TRBJ2-7; v_call: TRBV7-2
cdr3_aa: CASSQDQGVSTDTQYF; j_call: TRBJ2-3; v_call: TRBV3-1/TRBV3-2
cdr3_aa: CASSEDASQYNEQFF; j_call: TRBJ2-1; v_call: TRBV2
cdr3_aa: CASSPGTGGRTNEKLFF; j_call: TRBJ1-4; v_call: TRBV5-1
cdr3_aa: CASTNRIASGTDTQYF; j_call: TRBJ2-3; v_call: TRBV5-1
cdr3_aa: CASSELAGGETQYF; j_call: TRBJ2-5; v_call: TRBV2
cdr3_aa: CASSQTGGSTDTQYF; j_call: TRBJ2-3; v_call: TRBV3-1/TRBV3-2